The TCR beta chain under discussion was sequenced for a study of T cells after yellow fever vaccination. Study in general: Low-cell-number fractions were prepared with SMART-Seq v4 Ultra Low Input. Study outcomes and limitations: A weaker secondary response peaked on day 5, the primary on day 15.

Conversion of TCR transcripts into cDNA relied on 5'RACE template switching, which added a universal primer site and UMIs. Via MiXCR, TCRdb re-called the 5' RACE reads, giving one row per CDR3 protein. The table lists some 320,000 distinct CDR3 sequences, over 4% of them singletons. The V gene's germline CDR1 is SGHTA and CDR2 FQGNSA. The CDR3 loop spans 14 amino acids. Trimming at V came to 5 bases and at J to 5 bases, leaving 6 bases not matched to a gene. This clonotype appeared many times. Its antigen is unknown. The source material was PBMCs, sampled 5 days after the yellow fever booster vaccination. The sequence was collected from a young man who received the YFV17D yellow fever vaccine. The chain carries TRBV7-2 and TRBJ2-4; TRBD2 agrees at 7 bases. CDR3 protein: CASSPAGLQNIQYF. CDR3 sequence (DNA): TGTGCCAGCAGCCCAGCGGGACTCCAAAACATTCAGTACTTC.